This passage covers 27 T cell receptor beta chains from one sample sequenced in a study of blood T cell repertoires in COVID-19 (dated by TCRdb to 2020 to 2021). Libraries were made using the immunoSEQ multiplex PCR assay. This is the immuneACCESS table as TCRdb keeps it, with only in-frame sequences that have V and J called. A part of the clones is gone; compared with another copy, unresolved V genes explain less than half, and the rest is unexplained. Counted in this sample were tens of thousands of clones; more than 75% of them appeared once. The ten largest clones capture around 5% of the sample. The sample comprised peripheral blood. These receptors were collected from a woman older than 75 with active COVID-19.

This clone was seen only once. The chain links TRBV15 to TRBJ1-5; D is undetermined. Looked up from germline, CDR1 is LNHNV and CDR2 is YYDKDF (reference sequence). The CDR3 extends over 12 amino acids. The germline V and J ends were trimmed by 7 bases and 4 bases, with 8 bases remaining between them. CDR3 in amino acids: CATKAPNQPQHF. The CDR3 DNA reads TGTGCCACCAAAGCCCCGAATCAGCCCCAGCATTTT.

The gene calls are TRBV19 and TRBJ2-1; 8 nucleotides agree with TRBD2. Germline V gene lookup returns CDR1 LNHDA and CDR2 SQIVND (reference sequence). The V segment lost 5 bases and the J segment 7 bases; nucleotides outside the gene matches: 10. The length of the CDR3 is 15 residues. Here the CDR3 reads CASSSNSGSRNEQFF. The CDR3 coding sequence is TGTGCCAGTAGTTCCAACAGCGGGAGTCGGAATGAGCAGTTCTTC.

This chain connects TRBV21-1 to TRBJ2-1; the table's TRBD1 call for D was not verified on the DNA. TRBV21-1 is a pseudogene. CDR3 length: 14 amino acids. CDR3 coding DNA: TGTGCCAGCAGTTCCGGGACAGGGATTAGTGAGCAGTTCTTC. Translating gives CASSSGTGISEQFF.

This clone was counted only a few times. The CDR3 DNA reads as TGTGCCAGCAGTCGCCCGGGAGGAATCTATGGCTACACCTTC. Translated, it gives CASSRPGGIYGYTF. The chain carries TRBV28 and TRBJ1-2; D gene uncertain. From germline, CDR1 is MDHEN and CDR2 SYDVKM. V lost 5 bases and J 4 bases, leaving 14 bases between the germline ends. CDR3 length: 14 amino acids.

The V and J genes are TRBV21-1 and TRBJ2-2; TRBD2, as called in the table, went unchecked against the DNA. TRBV21-1 is classified as a pseudogene. This CDR3 has 17 amino acids. In nucleotides, the CDR3 is TGTGCCAGCAGGAAAAATCTACCGGGACTAGCGGGGAGGGAGCTGTTTTTT. Its protein product is CASRKNLPGLAGRELFF.

This sequence joins TRBV7-6 and TRBJ2-5; 12 bases match TRBD2. Germline V gene sequence: CDR1 SGHVS, CDR2 FNYEAQ. V lost 1 base to trimming and J lost 4 bases; unmatched junction nucleotides: 4. The CDR3 totals 16 residues. CDR3 sequence (DNA): TGTGCCAGCAGCTTAGTAGCGACTAGCGGGAGAGAGACCCAGTACTTC. It codes for CASSLVATSGRETQYF.

As to this clone: The junction departs from germline at one end; a sequencing error may be responsible. The J gene is TRBJ2-5, the V gene TRBV7-7, with 11 bases identical to TRBD2. CDR1 SSHAT and CDR2 FNYEAQ come from the germline V gene (reference sequence). The CDR3 totals 16 residues. Here the CDR3 reads CASSLLGTSGQETQYF. The CDR3 DNA reads as TGTGCTAGCAGCTTACTCGGGACTAGCGGTCAAGAGACCCAGTACTTC.

The V gene is TRBV3-1 (or the pseudogene TRBV3-2), the J gene TRBJ2-3; TRBD1 agrees at 8 bases. Unmatched junction bases numbered 5, after V lost 1 base and J lost 8 bases. Germline V gene lookup returns CDR1 LGHDT and CDR2 YNNKEL (reference sequence). CDR3 length: 14 amino acids. The CDR3 loop reads CASSQAHTGGTQYF. The CDR3 DNA follows: TGTGCCAGCAGCCAAGCACACACAGGGGGTACGCAGTATTTT.

This clone has just one count. V and J are TRBV20-1 and TRBJ2-7; D ambiguous. The CDR3 contains 11 residues. The V end lost 5 bases, the J end lost 4 bases, and 9 bases lay between the germline ends. The germline V gene has CDR1 DFQATT and CDR2 SNEGSKA (reference sequence). The CDR3, as DNA: TGCAGTGCTGCTCTAGGTTACGAGCAGTACTTC. Translated, it gives CSAALGYEQYF.

The chain has TRBV3-1 (or the pseudogene TRBV3-2) and TRBJ1-3, with 8 bases aligning to TRBD1. V shed 4 bases, J shed 3 bases, and the junction held 2 bases outside the gene matches. The CDR3 consists of 14 residues. The germline CDR1 and CDR2 sequences are LGHDT and YNNKEL (reference sequence). In DNA form, the CDR3 reads TGTGCCAGCAGCCCAACAGGGGGTGGAAACACCATATATTTT. Amino acids: CASSPTGGGNTIYF.

This chain uses TRBV6-2 or TRBV6-3 with TRBJ2-5; 8 bases match TRBD1. Germline-derived CDR1 and CDR2 are MNHEY and SVGEGT. The CDR3 covers 15 residues. The V gene end was trimmed by 5 bases and the J gene end by 5 bases; junction bases not matched to a gene: 10. The DNA of the CDR3 is TGTGCCAGCAGTCAGGGGGCCAGGGAATTGGAGACCCAGTACTTC. Translated: CASSQGARELETQYF.

This clone occurred once. V is TRBV19 and J is TRBJ1-2, with D possibly matching TRBD1 (6 bases). The V end was cut by 5 bases, the J end by 3 bases, with 10 bases between. Germline CDR1 reads LNHDA; CDR2 reads SQIVND (reference sequence). This CDR3 has 13 amino acids. CDR3 loop: CASSLTGYYGYTF. CDR3 DNA sequence: TGTGCCAGTAGTCTAACAGGGTACTATGGCTACACCTTC.

The genes are TRBV7-9 and TRBJ2-2; TRBD1 matches 8 bases. Germline V gives CDR1 SEHNR, CDR2 FQNEAQ (reference sequence). The CDR3 length is 14 residues. V trimming: 1 base; J trimming: 7 bases; junction bases outside the gene matches: 2. The CDR3 nucleotides read TGTGCCAGCAGCTTAGAGGGACAGGTCGGGGAGCTGTTTTTT. This gives the protein CASSLEGQVGELFF.

This clone has just one count. J is TRBJ2-3 and V is TRBV7-3, with TRBD2 identical over 8 bases. Looked up from germline, CDR1 is SGHTA and CDR2 is FQGTGA. Losses at the gene ends were 5 bases for V and 0 bases for J; bases not matched to a gene: 4. The length of the CDR3 is 15 residues. CDR3 sequence (DNA): TGTGCCAGCAGCCCGCTAGCGGGCAGCACAGATACGCAGTATTTT. Its translation is CASSPLAGSTDTQYF.

The chain is built from TRBV7-6 and TRBJ2-7; 7 bases match TRBD1. Germline trimming cut 1 base from V and 2 bases from J; bases unmatched to any gene: 8. Germline CDR1 SGHVS, CDR2 FNYEAQ. The CDR3 is 16 amino acids. The CDR3 spells CASSLVDSGQTYEQYF. The CDR3, as DNA: TGTGCCAGCAGCTTAGTTGACTCGGGACAGACCTACGAGCAGTACTTC.

The chain couples TRBV5-1 to TRBJ2-1; 9 bases fit TRBD2. J was trimmed by 9 bases and V by 0 bases; bases with no gene match: 7. Germline CDR1 and CDR2: SGHRS and YFSETQ. CDR3 length: 15 amino acids. The CDR3 DNA follows: TGCGCCAGCAGCTTGGGACTAGCGGTAATCAGTGAGCAGTTCTTC. Residues: CASSLGLAVISEQFF. Together with reference TRBV5-1 and TRBJ2-1, the CDR3 gives the full variable domain: KAGVTQTPRYLIKTRGQQVTLSCSPISGHRSVSWYQQTPGQGLQFLFEYFSETQRNKGNFPGRFSGRQFSNSRSEMNVSTLELGDSALYLCASSLGLAVISEQFFGPGTRLTVL.

The CDR3 protein is CASSSRQGARYGYTF. CDR3 sequence (DNA): TGTGCCAGCAGCTCCCGACAGGGGGCGCGTTATGGCTACACCTTC. This chain connects TRBV5-4 to TRBJ1-2, with 10 bases that match TRBD1. Germline-derived CDR1 and CDR2 are SGHNT and YYREEE (reference sequence). The CDR3 length is 15 residues. The J segment lost 5 bases and the V segment lost 3 bases, leaving 7 bases of the junction unmatched.

This chain joins TRBV28 and TRBJ2-3; 8 bases map to TRBD1. The CDR3 is 17 amino acids. Unmatched junction bases numbered 9, after V lost 2 bases and J lost 2 bases. Germline V gene data show CDR1 as MDHEN and CDR2 as SYDVKM. In DNA form, the CDR3 reads TGTGCCAGCAGTTTAGGCCTGACAGGGGACAACACAGATACGCAGTATTTT. Amino acid sequence: CASSLGLTGDNTDTQYF.

This rearrangement joins TRBV24-1 to TRBJ2-1; 7 positions agree with TRBD2. Germline V gene data show CDR1 as KGHDR and CDR2 as SFDVKD. The ends lost 7 bases at V and 5 bases at J; junction bases unmatched: 22. CDR3 length: 19 amino acids. The CDR3 nucleotides are TGTGCCACCAGAGTGATTCCCAGACTAGCCCCCGGGGTAGACAATGAGCAGTTCTTC. Its protein product is CATRVIPRLAPGVDNEQFF.

This clone was counted a single time. V gene TRBV18 combines with J gene TRBJ2-7, with unresolved D. Germline CDR1 and CDR2: KGHSH and LQKENI. V lost 4 bases and J lost 4, with 11 bases in between. The CDR3 is 13 residues long. The CDR3 sequence: CASSRDPGYEQYF. In DNA, the CDR3 is TGTGCCAGCTCACGTGACCCCGGGTACGAGCAGTACTTC.

This chain joins TRBV9 and TRBJ2-5; D not resolved. The CDR3 totals 13 residues. V was shortened by 0 bases and J by 5 bases, with 8 bases between the two germline ends. CDR1 is SGDLS and CDR2 is YYNGEE in the germline V gene. The CDR3 is CASSVVPRETQYF. The CDR3 coding sequence is TGTGCCAGCAGCGTAGTGCCTAGGGAGACCCAGTACTTC. Supplemented by reference TRBV9 and TRBJ2-5, the full variable domain reads DSGVTQTPKHLITATGQRVTLRCSPRSGDLSVYWYQQSLDQGLQFLIQYYNGEERAKGNILERFSAQQFPDLHSELNLSSLELGDSALYFCASSVVPRETQYFGPGTRLLVL.

The chain carries TRBV7-3 and TRBJ2-1; 8 bases are a match to TRBD2. Trimming took 3 bases from V and 7 from J; bases not matched to a gene: 8. The CDR3 extends over 15 amino acids. Germline V gene lookup returns CDR1 SGHTA and CDR2 FQGTGA. The CDR3 region is CASSLGLGWNNEQFF. The CDR3 nucleotides are TGTGCCAGCAGCTTGGGACTAGGGTGGAATAATGAGCAGTTCTTC.

This rearrangement joins TRBV9 to TRBJ2-7; 10 bases match TRBD2. The V gene's germline CDR1 is SGDLS and CDR2 YYNGEE. The junction had 13 bases not matched to a gene; V was cut back by 3 bases and J by 4 bases. CDR3 length: 17 amino acids. In nucleotides, the CDR3 is TGTGCCAGCAGCGCTAGCCCTTTAGCGGGAGGAGGTTACGAGCAGTACTTC. It is translated as CASSASPLAGGGYEQYF.

The CDR3 sequence is CASSLMGLAGASTGELFF. The CDR3 nucleotides are TGTGCCAGCAGCCTTATGGGACTAGCGGGAGCCTCCACCGGGGAGCTGTTTTTT. The chain joins TRBV28 to TRBJ2-2, with TRBD2 matching 14 bases. CDR3 size: 18 residues. Germline assignment: CDR1 MDHEN and CDR2 SYDVKM. J lost 4 bases, V lost 6 bases, and 10 bases had no gene match.

The chain recombines TRBV7-9 with TRBJ2-7, with TRBD2 matching 10 bases. Germline V gene data show CDR1 as SEHNR and CDR2 as FQNEAQ (reference sequence). This CDR3 has 17 residues. V gave up 0 bases and J gave up 6 bases; unmatched junction bases: 11. CDR3 residues: CASSLASSGSTPGEQYF. The DNA for the CDR3 is TGTGCCAGCAGCTTAGCGTCTAGCGGGAGCACCCCCGGCGAGCAGTACTTC.

This clone has only a few counts. The V call is TRBV19, the J call TRBJ1-1; the D gene is possibly TRBD1 (5 bases). CDR1 is LNHDA, CDR2 SQIVND, per germline (reference sequence). V was cut by 6 bases and J by 3 bases, with 11 bases left in between. This CDR3 region has 13 residues. The CDR3 loop is CASSTEGDTEAFF. As DNA, the CDR3 is TGTGCCAGTAGCACCGAAGGGGACACTGAAGCTTTCTTT.

The chain combines TRBV6-5 with TRBJ2-1, with D possibly matching TRBD2 (5 bases). Looked up from germline, CDR1 is MNHEY and CDR2 is SVGAGI. CDR3 length equals 14 residues. V was shortened by 6 bases and J by 6 bases, with 15 bases between the two germline ends. CDR3 residues: CASSAPSGTNEQFF. The CDR3 DNA is TGTGCCAGCAGCGCTCCGTCGGGAACCAATGAGCAGTTCTTC.